This T cell receptor (beta chain) was identified in a study of blood T cell repertoires in COVID-19. As for the study in general: From the United States, Italy and Spain came samples of acute and convalescent COVID-19.

This CDR3 has 18 residues. V dropped 2 bases and J dropped 0; count of bases not matched to a gene: 6. The germline V gene encodes CDR1 MDHEN and CDR2 SYDVKM. This clone appeared once. In the study's own analysis: Estimation of nucleated cell counts was performed using reference gene primer amplification. Clones were read by immunoSEQ multiplex PCR, and TCRdb kept only the in-frame ones, dropping some. V, J and clone size are taken as reported in that table, and D and trimming were inferred from the DNA itself. The sample consists of some 87,000 clones, 83% of them appearing once. This chain uses TRBV28 with TRBJ2-6; 8 nucleotides agree with TRBD1. This sequence originates from a man older than 75 with active or convalescent COVID-19. Sequencing was carried out using peripheral blood. CDR3 DNA: TGTGCCAGCAGTTTAACCGGGACAGGAGCCTCTGGGGCCAACGTCCTGACTTTC. Residues: CASSLTGTGASGANVLTF.